This T cell receptor (beta chain) was retrieved from a study of cytomegalovirus exposure and HLA in healthy donors. Overall study results and limits: A few CMV-associated chains were confirmed in vitro to be specific for CMV antigens. For most TCR beta V segments, an earlier analysis put the productive rate at about 87% or about 30% of the time. Apparent HLA restriction characterized most CMV-associated TCR beta chains in a later analysis.

PCR involved 60 Vbeta and 13 Jbeta primers. Produced via immunoSEQ multiplex PCR; TCRdb's table is partial and in-frame only. The repertoire includes some 150,000 clones, 81% of them detected once, and roughly 13% sits in the top ten. To note about this clone: Its antigen is not identified.

Germline V gene data show CDR1 as KGHSH and CDR2 as LQKENI. The V and J ends lost 2 bases and 0 bases, in that order; junction bases with no gene match: 4. The CDR3 runs 18 residues. The V gene is TRBV18, the J gene TRBJ2-3; 14 nucleotides match TRBD2. Sequenced input: PBMCs. The clonotype originates from a woman aged 45-65 years in good health and CMV-seronegative. The CDR3: CASSPGLAGGASTDTQYF. CDR3 bases: TGTGCCAGCTCACCAGGACTAGCGGGGGGCGCTAGCACAGATACGCAGTATTTT.